This T cell receptor beta chain comes out of a study of T cells in Graves' hyperthyroidism and ophthalmopathy. As to this clonotype: Its specificity is unknown.

The CDR3 has 15 residues. CDR1 KGHDR and CDR2 SFDVKD come from the germline V gene. V lost 3 bases and J lost 4; bases outside the gene matches: 8. General study results and limits: Most thyroid clonotypes with frequency above 0.001 were detected in blood. A 13 V-J model separated ophthalmopathy from stable hyperthyroidism.

Authors of the study amplified TCR beta CDR3 regions from RNA transcripts. The HTBI primer set was used in a first-round RT-PCR of the TCR CDR3. MiXCR, run by TCRdb on the multiplex PCR reads, gives a single entry per CDR3 protein. The sample contains nearly 600,000 distinct CDR3 sequences, around 14% of which appear only once. Progressors' blood was drawn at hyperthyroidism diagnosis, before ophthalmopathy symptoms. PBMCs were obtained from approximately 9.2 ml fresh peripheral blood. Material for sequencing was blood. The TCR was taken from a woman aged 30 to 39 with Graves' hyperthyroidism that later progressed to Graves' ophthalmopathy. V and J are TRBV24-1 and TRBJ2-7; 7 nucleotides agree with TRBD2. CDR3 residues: CATSDPIAGVYEQYF. In DNA, the CDR3 is TGTGCCACCAGTGATCCCATAGCGGGTGTTTACGAGCAGTACTTC.